This entry concerns a single T cell receptor (beta chain). Its antigen remains unknown. Germline lookup yields CDR1 SEHNR and CDR2 FQNEAQ (reference sequence). The CDR3 runs 12 residues. V was pared by 1 base and J by 5 bases, with 3 bases between. Here immunoSEQ multiplex PCR was the method, and the copy in TCRdb shows in-frame clones only, minus some. The table lists 23,000 or so clones, roughly 87% of them singletons. This entry is derived from a study of lymphopenia after photon versus proton radiotherapy. Study-wide findings and caveats: Oligoclonal CD8+ Temra expansion after nadir drove photon patients' diversity drop.

The starting material was peripheral blood, obtained from a patient treated with photon-based radiotherapy. This TCR derives from a man between 50 and 59 years old with gastric cancer. The genes are TRBV7-9 and TRBJ1-5; D uncertain. The CDR3 sequence is CASSLDYQPQHF. The CDR3 DNA follows: TGTGCCAGCAGCTTAGATTATCAGCCCCAGCATTTT.